This TCR beta chain was captured by sequencing in a study of read filtering for tumor transcriptome and immune sequencing. V lost 0 bases and J 3 bases, leaving 13 bases between the germline ends. This CDR3 has 15 residues. CDR1 and CDR2 from the germline V gene are SGHDT and YYEEEE. From 350 to 500 ng of RNA, a library with molecular barcoded alpha/delta and beta/gamma adaptors was made. A single record per CDR3 protein comes from TCRdb applying MiXCR to the reads. Of roughly 90,000 distinct CDR3 sequences listed, roughly 21% are singletons. Sampling of bone marrow took place during active disease in every patient.

The rearrangement links TRBV5-6 to TRBJ2-7, with D tentatively TRBD1 (6 bases). Input material: a population of CD138-negative cells sorted from bone marrow. This clonotype originated in a donor aged 40 or over with multiple myeloma. This CDR3 reads CASSLGVRGFYEQYF. CDR3 nucleotide sequence: TGTGCCAGCAGCTTGGGAGTCAGGGGATTCTACGAGCAGTACTTC.